The next 21 T cell receptor beta chains were all read from a single sample in a study of blood T cell repertoires in COVID-19. Only in-frame clones appear in the TCRdb table, and some are missing; sequencing was by immunoSEQ multiplex PCR. There are tens of thousands of clones in the sample; about 88% occur only once, and about 13% lies in the top ten. Input material: peripheral blood. The receptors stem from a woman between 65 and 79 years old in a cohort sampled during active COVID-19.

The chain links TRBV20-1 to TRBJ1-1; 7 nucleotides agree with TRBD1. Per the germline V gene, CDR1 is DFQATT and CDR2 is SNEGSKA (reference sequence). The ends lost 4 bases at V and 5 bases at J; junction bases unmatched: 1. The length of the CDR3 is 11 residues. The CDR3 protein is CSAIQGTEAFF. The CDR3 DNA sequence: TGCAGTGCTATACAGGGGACTGAAGCTTTCTTT.

This chain connects TRBV7-9 to TRBJ1-6; the D is unclear. Trimming removed 8 bases from V and 0 bases from J, with 11 bases in between. There are 15 residues in the CDR3. Germline CDR1 SEHNR, CDR2 FQNEAQ (reference sequence). CDR3 sequence: CASQQDSSYNSPLHF. The CDR3 DNA is TGTGCCAGCCAGCAGGATAGCTCCTATAATTCACCCCTCCACTTT.

The V and J genes are TRBV19 and TRBJ2-6; D not certain. This CDR3 has 14 amino acids. Germline V CDR1 and CDR2: LNHDA, SQIVND (reference sequence). V lost 8 bases and J lost 0, with 8 bases in between. CDR3 loop: CASASVSGANVLTF. CDR3 nucleotide sequence: TGTGCCAGTGCTTCAGTCTCTGGGGCCAACGTCCTGACTTTC.

This clone was recorded once. J is TRBJ2-1 and V is TRBV19, with a tentative D call TRBD2 (5 bases). V was pared by 5 bases and J by 4 bases, with 18 bases between. CDR1 and CDR2 (germline): LNHDA, SQIVND (reference sequence). CDR3 length equals 16 residues. The CDR3 sequence: CASSLKTKSPYNEQFF. In nucleotides, the CDR3 is TGTGCCAGTAGTCTCAAGACTAAATCGCCATACAATGAGCAGTTCTTC. Looking up the rest from reference TRBV19 and TRBJ2-1 gives the full variable domain: DGGITQSPKYLFRKEGQNVTLSCEQNLNHDAMYWYRQDPGQGLRLIYYSQIVNDFQKGDIAEGYSVSREKKESFPLTVTSAQKNPTAFYLCASSLKTKSPYNEQFFGPGTRLTVL.

The chain couples TRBV29-1 to TRBJ2-2; TRBD2 agrees at 7 bases. V was pared by 5 bases and J by 0 bases, with 6 bases of the junction left unmatched. The CDR3 extends over 15 amino acids. Germline values: CDR1 SQVTM, CDR2 ANQGSEA. CDR3 nucleotide sequence: TGCAGCGTTATTAGCGGGCCGACGAACACCGGGGAGCTGTTTTTT. This sequence encodes CSVISGPTNTGELFF.

This chain links TRBV18 with TRBJ1-2; 8 nucleotides align to TRBD1. Germline V CDR1 and CDR2: KGHSH, LQKENI. After removal of 3 bases from V and 0 bases from J, the junction contained 9 bases not matched to a gene. The CDR3 has 17 residues. Written as DNA, the CDR3 is TGTGCCAGCTCACCGACAGGGGAGGGTATAGCTAACTATGGCTACACCTTC. This translates into CASSPTGEGIANYGYTF. The variable domain in full, completed from reference TRBV18 and TRBJ1-2, reads NAGVMQNPRHLVRRRGQEARLRCSPMKGHSHVYWYRQLPEEGLKFMVYLQKENIIDESGMPKERFSAEFPKEGPSILRIQQVVRGDSAAYFCASSPTGEGIANYGYTFGSGTRLTVV.

The chain is built from TRBV20-1 and TRBJ2-1; D remains ambiguous. Trimming stripped 0 bases from V and 15 bases from J, with 12 bases between. There are 11 residues in the CDR3. CDR1 is DFQATT, CDR2 SNEGSKA, per germline (reference sequence). This chain's CDR3 is CSARDPSSLFF. For the CDR3, the DNA is TGCAGTGCTAGAGATCCGAGTTCCTTGTTCTTC.

This chain connects TRBV28 to TRBJ1-2; TRBD1 matches 8 bases. V was pared by 11 bases and J by 8 bases, with 13 bases of the junction left unmatched. Germline V gene data show CDR1 as MDHEN and CDR2 as SYDVKM. This CDR3 contains 13 residues. The CDR3 DNA reads TGTGCCCTAGGGGCTACAGGGGGGAAGGGCTACACCTTC. Protein product: CALGATGGKGYTF.

The V and J genes are TRBV5-6 and TRBJ1-6; 8 nucleotides agree with TRBD1. With V trimmed by 0 bases and J by 5 bases, 4 bases remained unmatched. Germline values: CDR1 SGHDT, CDR2 YYEEEE. The CDR3 extends over 16 amino acids. In nucleotides, the CDR3 is TGTGCCAGCAGCTTGGTCAGGGGGCGAAATAATTCACCCCTCCACTTT. It codes for CASSLVRGRNNSPLHF. The full variable domain, with the rest looked up from reference TRBV5-6 and TRBJ1-6, is DAGVTQSPTHLIKTRGQQVTLRCSPKSGHDTVSWYQQALGQGPQFIFQYYEEEERQRGNFPDRFSGHQFPNYSSELNVNALLLGDSALYLCASSLVRGRNNSPLHFGNGTRLTVT.

The rearrangement joins TRBV5-1 to TRBJ2-5; possible D gene TRBD1, 5 bases. CDR1 SGHRS and CDR2 YFSETQ come from the germline V gene. CDR3 length: 13 residues. V dropped 5 bases and J dropped 5 bases, with 13 bases sitting between them. The CDR3 sequence: CASRGEVGETQYF. CDR3 DNA: TGCGCCAGCAGAGGGGAAGTCGGGGAGACCCAGTACTTC. The full variable domain, with the rest looked up from reference TRBV5-1 and TRBJ2-5, is KAGVTQTPRYLIKTRGQQVTLSCSPISGHRSVSWYQQTPGQGLQFLFEYFSETQRNKGNFPGRFSGRQFSNSRSEMNVSTLELGDSALYLCASRGEVGETQYFGPGTRLLVL.

V gene TRBV5-6 combines with J gene TRBJ1-3, with D possibly being TRBD1 (5 bases). V was cut by 0 bases and J by 0 bases, with 7 bases left in between. CDR3 size: 15 residues. Germline assignment: CDR1 SGHDT and CDR2 YYEEEE. CDR3 in DNA: TGTGCCAGCAGCTTGGCAGGGAACTCTGGAAACACCATATATTTT. Translated: CASSLAGNSGNTIYF.

V and J are TRBV9 and TRBJ2-3, with 9 positions matching TRBD2. V lost 2 bases, J lost 0 bases, and 4 bases stayed unmatched. The CDR3 extends over 16 amino acids. Germline CDR1 SGDLS, CDR2 YYNGEE. The DNA of the CDR3 is TGTGCCAGCAGCGTGGGGACTAGCTTCAGCACAGATACGCAGTATTTT. Encoded protein: CASSVGTSFSTDTQYF.

This clone was counted once. The rearrangement links TRBV5-1 to TRBJ2-5, with 7 nucleotides matching TRBD2. V shed 9 bases, J shed 1 base, and the junction held 6 bases outside the gene matches. Germline values: CDR1 SGHRS, CDR2 YFSETQ. The CDR3 is 13 residues long. As DNA, the CDR3 is TGCGCCACCAAGCGGGGTCTCCAAGAGACCCAGTACTTC. This sequence encodes CATKRGLQETQYF.

V gene TRBV27 combines with J gene TRBJ1-1; D gene unclear. CDR3 length: 13 residues. CDR1 and CDR2 from the germline V gene are MNHEY and SMNVEV (reference sequence). Trimming cost V 5 bases and J 3 bases, with 10 bases left between them. The CDR3 loop is CASSLGLYTEAFF. The DNA for the CDR3 is TGTGCCAGCAGTCTTGGGCTGTACACTGAAGCTTTCTTT.

This clone has a single count. The chain carries TRBV21-1 and TRBJ2-1; the D call of TRBD2 is as the table states it, not checked on the DNA. TRBV21-1 is a documented pseudogene. This CDR3 is built from 12 residues. The CDR3 sequence is CASSKHSVEQFF. In nucleotides, the CDR3 is TGTGCCAGCAGCAAGCATAGCGTTGAGCAGTTCTTC.

The chain couples TRBV5-8 to TRBJ1-2; D ambiguous. Germline CDR1 is SGHTS and CDR2 is YDEGEE. The CDR3 has 16 amino acids. V was cut by 1 base and J by 4 bases, with 17 bases left in between. The DNA for the CDR3 is TGTGCCAGCAGCTTGAAGTCCGGAGGTTGGGGCTATGGCTACACCTTC. This encodes CASSLKSGGWGYGYTF.

The J gene is TRBJ1-5, the V gene TRBV28; tentatively, D is TRBD1 (6 bases). The CDR3 is 14 amino acids. Trimming cost V 6 bases and J 3 bases, with 12 bases left between them. Germline lookup yields CDR1 MDHEN and CDR2 SYDVKM. This CDR3 reads CASREGGNNQPQHF. CDR3 sequence (DNA): TGTGCCAGCAGGGAGGGGGGGAACAATCAGCCCCAGCATTTT.

The rearrangement joins TRBV6-5 to TRBJ2-2, with 8 bases lining up with TRBD2. Germline assignment: CDR1 MNHEY and CDR2 SVGAGI. The CDR3 sequence is 15 residues long. V gave up 7 bases and J gave up 3 bases; unmatched junction bases: 7. CDR3 sequence: CASTRRAGDTGELFF. DNA of the CDR3: TGTGCCAGCACCAGACGAGCGGGAGACACCGGGGAGCTGTTTTTT.

Here the CDR3 reads CASSLGGLAVYEQYF. The CDR3 DNA sequence: TGTGCCAGCAGCTTAGGGGGACTAGCGGTCTACGAGCAGTACTTC. The rearrangement uses TRBV7-9 and TRBJ2-7; TRBD2 matches at 11 bases. CDR3 length: 15 residues. The ends lost 1 base at V and 3 bases at J; junction bases unmatched: 2. From germline, CDR1 is SEHNR and CDR2 FQNEAQ (reference sequence).

This clone was recorded once. The chain uses TRBV28 and TRBJ1-4, with D possibly matching TRBD1 (6 bases). The V end lost 3 bases, the J end lost 0 bases, and 26 bases lay between the germline ends. The CDR3 is 21 residues long. CDR1 and CDR2 from the germline V gene are MDHEN and SYDVKM. CDR3 sequence reads: CASSFELRGLWVAATNEKLFF. In nucleotides, the CDR3 is TGTGCCAGCAGTTTCGAACTGAGGGGGTTGTGGGTTGCCGCAACTAATGAAAAACTGTTTTTT.

The chain joins TRBV6-5 to TRBJ1-2, with TRBD1 matching 9 bases. The CDR3 length is 15 residues. V dropped 2 bases and J dropped 3; count of bases not matched to a gene: 4. CDR1 and CDR2 from the germline V gene are MNHEY and SVGAGI. CDR3 loop: CASSYPRQGDYGYTF. CDR3 in DNA: TGTGCCAGCAGTTACCCCAGACAGGGGGACTATGGCTACACCTTC.